Below are 28 T cell receptor beta chains sequenced from a single sample in a study of blood T cell repertoires in COVID-19. Clones were sequenced by immunoSEQ multiplex PCR, and TCRdb holds only the in-frame ones, with some missing. The table includes some 120,000 clones, around 78% detected once. What was sequenced was peripheral blood. These receptors were taken from a human donor in a cohort sampled during active COVID-19.

The rearrangement uses TRBV5-6 and TRBJ1-1, with no clear D. Trimming left V 5 bases short and J 2 bases short, with 13 bases between. Germline values: CDR1 SGHDT, CDR2 YYEEEE. The CDR3 extends over 14 amino acids. CDR3 in DNA: TGTGCCAGCAGGGTAAGGGCGGGAAACACTGAAGCTTTCTTT. Translated, it gives CASRVRAGNTEAFF.

The genes are TRBV5-1 and TRBJ1-1; TRBD1 matches at 9 bases. CDR3 size: 15 residues. The germline V gene encodes CDR1 SGHRS and CDR2 YFSETQ. The V segment lost 4 bases and the J segment 1 base; nucleotides outside the gene matches: 5. The CDR3 sequence is CASSTRQGENTEAFF. The DNA of the CDR3 is TGCGCCAGCAGCACCCGACAGGGGGAGAACACTGAAGCTTTCTTT. Full variable domain (remainder filled in from reference TRBV5-1 and TRBJ1-1): KAGVTQTPRYLIKTRGQQVTLSCSPISGHRSVSWYQQTPGQGLQFLFEYFSETQRNKGNFPGRFSGRQFSNSRSEMNVSTLELGDSALYLCASSTRQGENTEAFFGQGTRLTVV.

The gene calls are TRBV28 and TRBJ2-6; 9 bases line up with TRBD1. Germline CDR1 is MDHEN and CDR2 is SYDVKM. V was pared by 4 bases and J by 8 bases, with 3 bases of the junction left unmatched. This CDR3 comprises 14 residues. CDR3 residues: CASSSGQGPNVLTF. The CDR3, as DNA: TGTGCCAGCAGTTCCGGACAGGGGCCCAACGTCCTGACTTTC.

In its sample, this clone was seen once. J is TRBJ2-3 and V is TRBV11-2; 9 bases agree with TRBD2. Germline V CDR1 and CDR2: SGHAT, FQNNGV. CDR3 length: 16 residues. V dropped 8 bases and J dropped 8; count of bases not matched to a gene: 17. DNA of the CDR3: TGTGCCAGCGCGGGGGGGGCAGGGATATTATTTACTACGCAGTATTTT. It yields the protein CASAGGAGILFTTQYF.

J is TRBJ2-5 and V is TRBV10-1, with no clear D. The CDR3 totals 13 residues. In germline, CDR1 is WNHNN, CDR2 SYGVQD (reference sequence). The V gene lost 5 bases and the J gene lost 1 base, with 8 bases spanning the gap. The CDR3: CASSLGFQETQYF. In nucleotides, the CDR3 is TGCGCCAGCAGTCTAGGATTCCAAGAGACCCAGTACTTC.

This clone is a singleton in its sample. The rearrangement uses TRBV10-2 and TRBJ2-5, with D possibly being TRBD1 (5 bases). Germline V CDR1 and CDR2: WSHSY, SAAADI. The CDR3 has 14 residues. The V and J ends lost 4 bases and 4 bases respectively, with 13 bases between them. The CDR3 nucleotides read TGCGCCAGCAGTGGGGGCCGTGGAATAGAGACCCAGTACTTC. Amino acid sequence: CASSGGRGIETQYF.

This clone showed up just a few times. The V call is TRBV6-5, the J call TRBJ1-1; 7 bases are a match to TRBD1. Germline CDR1 reads MNHEY; CDR2 reads SVGAGI. The CDR3 consists of 11 residues. The ends lost 8 bases at V and 8 bases at J; junction bases unmatched: 5. CDR3 residues: CASRDSAEAFF. The DNA for the CDR3 is TGTGCCAGCCGGGACAGTGCGGAAGCTTTCTTT.

This clone has only one observation. This rearrangement joins TRBV27 to TRBJ1-5; weak D call: TRBD1 (6 bases). The V gene lost 8 bases and the J gene lost 3 bases, with 8 bases spanning the gap. The germline V gene encodes CDR1 MNHEY and CDR2 SMNVEV (reference sequence). The CDR3 contains 12 residues. The chain's CDR3 is CASGQNNQPQHF. CDR3 DNA: TGTGCCAGCGGACAGAACAATCAGCCCCAGCATTTT.

This chain joins TRBV19 and TRBJ1-1; D unclear. V was trimmed by 4 bases and J by 0 bases, leaving 12 bases between them. The CDR3 consists of 15 residues. Germline loops: CDR1 LNHDA, CDR2 SQIVND (reference sequence). CDR3 in DNA: TGTGCCAGTAGTAACGCACAGACTATGAACACTGAAGCTTTCTTT. Translation gives CASSNAQTMNTEAFF.

The chain links TRBV12-3 or TRBV12-4 to TRBJ1-1; D is unresolved. V gave up 4 bases and J gave up 1 base, with 7 bases separating them. The CDR3 is 13 residues long. The CDR3 nucleotides read TGTGCCAGCAGTTCGGGTCCGAACACTGAAGCTTTCTTT. Amino acid sequence: CASSSGPNTEAFF.

The V and J genes are TRBV5-5 and TRBJ1-1; 8 bases are shared with TRBD1. V lost 4 bases to trimming and J lost 10 bases; unmatched junction nucleotides: 12. This CDR3 region has 14 residues. Germline-derived CDR1 and CDR2 are SGHKS and YYEKEE (reference sequence). The CDR3 loop is CASSTPGGAMGAFF. CDR3 DNA sequence: TGTGCCAGCAGCACACCAGGGGGCGCAATGGGAGCTTTCTTT.

J is TRBJ2-7 and V is TRBV28, with TRBD1 identical over 7 bases. The CDR3 extends over 15 amino acids. V shed 7 bases and J 11 bases; nucleotides not matched to a gene: 20. Germline V gene data show CDR1 as MDHEN and CDR2 as SYDVKM. CDR3 sequence reads: CASTTEGAPGHWKYF. The CDR3 nucleotides read TGTGCCAGCACCACAGAGGGGGCCCCGGGACATTGGAAGTACTTC.

The chain is built from TRBV11-2 and TRBJ2-7; 12 bases are shared with TRBD1. Germline V gives CDR1 SGHAT, CDR2 FQNNGV. CDR3 length equals 15 residues. Germline trimming cut 5 bases from V and 3 bases from J; bases unmatched to any gene: 5. The CDR3 region is CASSIGTGGYYEQYF. The DNA for the CDR3 is TGTGCCAGCAGCATCGGGACAGGGGGCTACTACGAGCAGTACTTC.

The chain employs TRBV5-1 and TRBJ1-1, with D tentatively TRBD1 (5 bases). Germline V gene data show CDR1 as SGHRS and CDR2 as YFSETQ. The germline V and J ends were trimmed by 4 bases and 4 bases, with 14 bases remaining between them. CDR3 length: 14 amino acids. CDR3 sequence reads: CASSPGGGSTEAFF. The CDR3 DNA reads as TGCGCCAGCAGCCCCGGGGGAGGGTCCACTGAAGCTTTCTTT.

The chain employs TRBV2 and TRBJ2-5; weak D call: TRBD2 (6 bases). CDR1 is SNHLY and CDR2 is FYNNEI in the germline V gene. Trimming pared 3 bases from V and 7 bases from J, leaving 15 bases between. CDR3 length: 14 residues. The CDR3 coding sequence is TGTGCCAGCAGTGACGGGAGTGTCCGTTTGACCCAGTACTTC. This sequence encodes CASSDGSVRLTQYF.

The rearrangement uses TRBV11-3 and TRBJ2-1; 13 bases agree with TRBD2. This CDR3 region has 16 residues. J lost 8 bases, V lost 3 bases, and 7 bases had no gene match. CDR1 and CDR2 (germline): SGHNT, YENEEA. This CDR3 reads CASSLVTSGGEDEQFF. CDR3 nucleotides: TGTGCCAGCAGCTTGGTAACTAGCGGGGGGGAGGATGAGCAGTTCTTC.

The chain is built from TRBV6-5 and TRBJ1-2, with 9 bases aligning to TRBD1. This CDR3 contains 14 residues. CDR1 is MNHEY and CDR2 is SVGAGI in the germline V gene. The V and J ends lost 7 bases and 8 bases, in that order; junction bases with no gene match: 11. The DNA of the CDR3 is TGTGCCAGCACTTCCGACAGGGGGATCTACGGCTACACCTTC. The encoded protein is CASTSDRGIYGYTF.

This sequence joins TRBV27 and TRBJ2-5; 11 bases map to TRBD2. Germline CDR1 MNHEY, CDR2 SMNVEV (reference sequence). V shed 6 bases and J 3 bases; nucleotides not matched to a gene: 12. This CDR3 comprises 17 residues. The CDR3 bases are TGTGCCAGCAGCCCGACCCCGACTAGCGGGGCCAAAGAGACCCAGTACTTC. Translated: CASSPTPTSGAKETQYF.

The rearrangement joins TRBV10-3 to TRBJ2-3, with 15 nucleotides matching TRBD2. With V trimmed by 0 bases and J by 5 bases, 12 bases remained unmatched. The CDR3 contains 20 residues. Germline V gives CDR1 ENHRY, CDR2 SYGVKD. Here the CDR3 DNA reads TGTGCCATCAGTGAGTCGTACTCATGGACTAGCGGGGGGGCCGTAGATACGCAGTATTTT. Its protein is CAISESYSWTSGGAVDTQYF.

V is TRBV3-1 (or the pseudogene TRBV3-2) and J is TRBJ2-2; D perhaps matches TRBD2 (5 bases). The CDR3 has 16 residues. The V gene lost 4 bases and the J gene lost 0 bases, with 12 bases spanning the gap. Germline CDR1 LGHDT, CDR2 YNNKEL (reference sequence). Here the CDR3 DNA reads TGTGCCAGCAGCCCGTCGAGAGGGTCGAACACCGGGGAGCTGTTTTTT. As protein: CASSPSRGSNTGELFF.

This chain uses TRBV7-9 with TRBJ2-7; D is perhaps TRBD2 (5 bases). Trimming took 2 bases from V and 2 from J, leaving 13 bases between them. Germline values: CDR1 SEHNR, CDR2 FQNEAQ (reference sequence). There are 15 residues in the CDR3. CDR3 region: CASSLIRGTPYEQYF. The CDR3 bases are TGTGCCAGCAGCTTAATTCGGGGTACACCCTACGAGCAGTACTTC.

The V and J genes are TRBV28 and TRBJ1-2, with a possible D match to TRBD1 (6 bases). Germline CDR1 reads MDHEN; CDR2 reads SYDVKM. This CDR3 spans 14 amino acids. The V and J ends lost 4 bases and 8 bases respectively, with 17 bases between them. The chain's CDR3 is CASSSPPGAEGYTF. As DNA, the CDR3 is TGTGCCAGCAGTTCCCCGCCAGGGGCCGAGGGCTACACCTTC.

The CDR3 nucleotides read TGCGCCAGCAGTATCAAGGAGACGCAGTATTTT. Amino acid sequence: CASSIKETQYF. The chain joins TRBV10-1 to TRBJ2-3; D is uncertain. The V and J ends lost 5 bases and 9 bases respectively, with 9 bases between them. From germline, CDR1 is WNHNN and CDR2 SYGVQD (reference sequence). The CDR3 has 11 residues.

V gene TRBV4-1 combines with J gene TRBJ2-2; 8 bases line up with TRBD2. Germline CDR1 and CDR2: MGHRA and YSYEKL. V dropped 0 bases and J dropped 5; count of bases not matched to a gene: 14. The length of the CDR3 is 19 residues. The CDR3 bases are TGCGCCAGCAGCCAAGAGTCAACGGGGGGGCCGTTTTGGACCGGGGAGCTGTTTTTT. This encodes CASSQESTGGPFWTGELFF.

V usage is TRBV6-6 and J usage is TRBJ2-3, with D possibly TRBD1 on 6 matching bases. This CDR3 is built from 15 residues. Germline V CDR1 and CDR2: MNHNY, SVGAGI (reference sequence). The germline V and J ends were trimmed by 2 bases and 2 bases, with 11 bases remaining between them. The CDR3, as DNA: TGTGCCAGCAGTTACAGGGACAAGAACACAGATACGCAGTATTTT. It encodes CASSYRDKNTDTQYF.

This chain links TRBV6-6 with TRBJ2-1, with a possible D match to TRBD2 (7 bases). The CDR3 covers 14 residues. Trimming removed 7 bases at V and 4 bases at J, with 14 bases between. Germline CDR1 reads MNHNY; CDR2 reads SVGAGI (reference sequence). CDR3 region: CASNLAGAYNEQFF. CDR3 in DNA: TGTGCCAGCAACCTGGCGGGGGCGTACAATGAGCAGTTCTTC.

This clone was detected once. The chain joins TRBV24-1 to TRBJ2-2, with a possible D match to TRBD2 (7 bases). The CDR3 contains 13 residues. V was cut by 7 bases and J by 7 bases, with 12 bases left in between. Germline V gene lookup returns CDR1 KGHDR and CDR2 SFDVKD. This CDR3 reads CATSKGGVGELFF. CDR3 nucleotide sequence: TGTGCCACCAGCAAAGGGGGGGTCGGGGAGCTGTTTTTT.

This chain joins TRBV27 and TRBJ1-6; 9 nucleotides agree with TRBD1. CDR3 length: 19 amino acids. With V trimmed by 2 bases and J by 0 bases, 8 bases remained unmatched. Germline loops: CDR1 MNHEY, CDR2 SMNVEV (reference sequence). The CDR3 loop is CASSLIGTGMSSYNSPLHF. The CDR3 coding sequence is TGTGCCAGCAGTTTAATCGGGACAGGGATGAGCTCCTATAATTCACCCCTCCACTTT.